A selection of T cell receptor beta chains follows, all from one sample in a study of blood T cell repertoires in COVID-19. Profiling relied on immunoSEQ multiplex PCR, and the TCRdb table lists in-frame clones only, not all of them. The data show about 340,000 clones, 86% seen once. Source material: peripheral blood. Receptor source: a woman in her sixties with COVID-19, enrolled during active disease. Both conserved end residues are part of each CDR3. The order of the fields is clone size, V gene, J gene, D gene, CDR3 DNA, CDR3 protein. D genes are given only for firm matches. Rows give clone size only sometimes, using once, few, many, or a class for an expanded clone.

abundance: -
v_gene: TRBV6-6
j_gene: TRBJ1-5
d_gene: -
CDR3nt: TGTGCCAGCACAGGGCCTTATAGCAATCAGCCCCAGCATTTT
CDR3aa: CASTGPYSNQPQHF

abundance: -
v_gene: TRBV7-2
j_gene: TRBJ1-5
d_gene: -
CDR3nt: TGTGCCAGCAGCTTAGCGCAGGGTGCGGGATGGCCCCAGCATTTT
CDR3aa: CASSLAQGAGWPQHF

abundance: once
v_gene: TRBV11-2
j_gene: TRBJ2-7
d_gene: -
CDR3nt: TGTGCCAGCAGCTCAATTTCGGGGGGCAATGCCTACGAGCAGTACTTC
CDR3aa: CASSSISGGNAYEQYF

abundance: -
v_gene: TRBV6-5
j_gene: TRBJ1-5
d_gene: -
CDR3nt: TGTGCCACCCAAGGGGCCGTGAATAGCAATCAGCCCCAGCATTTT
CDR3aa: CATQGAVNSNQPQHF

abundance: -
v_gene: TRBV3-1/TRBV3-2
j_gene: TRBJ1-2
d_gene: -
CDR3nt: TGTGCCAGCAGCCAAGATTTGGGGGCTGGCTACACCTTC
CDR3aa: CASSQDLGAGYTF

abundance: -
v_gene: TRBV30
j_gene: TRBJ1-2
d_gene: -
CDR3nt: TGTGCCTGGACAATTAAAGCCCCAAACTATGGCTACACCTTC
CDR3aa: CAWTIKAPNYGYTF

abundance: once
v_gene: TRBV2
j_gene: TRBJ2-7
d_gene: TRBD2
CDR3nt: TGTGCCAGCAGTGAAAGCGGGATAGCGGGGGGTGAGCAGTACTTC
CDR3aa: CASSESGIAGGEQYF

abundance: once
v_gene: TRBV3-1/TRBV3-2
j_gene: TRBJ2-3
d_gene: -
CDR3nt: TGTGCCAGCAGCTCCCCGGGGGAAGGATTCACAGATACGCAGTATTTT
CDR3aa: CASSSPGEGFTDTQYF

abundance: -
v_gene: TRBV5-8
j_gene: TRBJ1-1
d_gene: -
CDR3nt: TGTGCCAGCAGTACTGGACTGGAGGCTTTCTTT
CDR3aa: CASSTGLEAFF

abundance: -
v_gene: TRBV3-1/TRBV3-2
j_gene: TRBJ2-4
d_gene: -
CDR3nt: TGTGCCAGCAGCCCCTTAGCCAAAAACATTCAGTACTTC
CDR3aa: CASSPLAKNIQYF

abundance: once
v_gene: TRBV11-2
j_gene: TRBJ2-7
d_gene: -
CDR3nt: TGTGCCAGCAGCTTAGGTTCCAGGGAGGCGCAGTACTTC
CDR3aa: CASSLGSREAQYF

abundance: -
v_gene: TRBV3-1/TRBV3-2
j_gene: TRBJ1-1
d_gene: -
CDR3nt: TGTGCCAGCAGCCAAGAAGGCGGCACTGAAGCTTTCTTT
CDR3aa: CASSQEGGTEAFF

abundance: -
v_gene: TRBV4-3
j_gene: TRBJ2-3
d_gene: -
CDR3nt: TGCGCCAGCAGCCAAGATCCCCAGGGGCGCACAGATACGCAGTATTTT
CDR3aa: CASSQDPQGRTDTQYF

abundance: -
v_gene: TRBV30
j_gene: TRBJ1-4
d_gene: TRBD1
CDR3nt: TGTGCCTGGAGTTCCGGGACAGGGGATGAAAAACTGTTTTTT
CDR3aa: CAWSSGTGDEKLFF

abundance: -
v_gene: TRBV29-1
j_gene: TRBJ1-1
d_gene: -
CDR3nt: TGCAGCGTTGTGAGGGGCCAGCAAAGGGGACTGGAAGCTTTCTTT
CDR3aa: CSVVRGQQRGLEAFF

abundance: -
v_gene: TRBV5-1
j_gene: TRBJ1-3
d_gene: TRBD1
CDR3nt: TGCGCCAGCAGCTCCGGGACAGCCTCTGGAAACACCATATATTTT
CDR3aa: CASSSGTASGNTIYF

abundance: -
v_gene: TRBV19
j_gene: TRBJ1-1
d_gene: -
CDR3nt: TGTGCCACTACCCCCCTTTGGACAGCTAACACTGAAGCTTTCTTT
CDR3aa: CATTPLWTANTEAFF

abundance: -
v_gene: TRBV6-2/TRBV6-3
j_gene: TRBJ1-5
d_gene: TRBD1
CDR3nt: TGTGCCAGCAGTTACCGGGACAGGGGGCGACAGCCCCAGCATTTT
CDR3aa: CASSYRDRGRQPQHF

abundance: -
v_gene: TRBV5-6
j_gene: TRBJ1-5
d_gene: TRBD1
CDR3nt: TGTGCCAGCAGTTCGACAGGGGGATTCAGCAATCAGCCCCAGCATTTT
CDR3aa: CASSSTGGFSNQPQHF

abundance: few
v_gene: TRBV11-1
j_gene: TRBJ1-2
d_gene: TRBD1
CDR3nt: TGTGCCAGCAGTCGAACAGGGGTAGGTGGCTACACCTTC
CDR3aa: CASSRTGVGGYTF

abundance: -
v_gene: TRBV9
j_gene: TRBJ2-3
d_gene: TRBD2
CDR3nt: TGTGCCAGCAGCCCCCAACTAGCGCCAGGCACAGATACGCAGTATTTT
CDR3aa: CASSPQLAPGTDTQYF

abundance: -
v_gene: TRBV4-3
j_gene: TRBJ1-4
d_gene: -
CDR3nt: TGCGCCAGCAGCAGACGGGGTGAAAAACTGTTTTTT
CDR3aa: CASSRRGEKLFF

abundance: few
v_gene: TRBV30
j_gene: TRBJ2-1
d_gene: TRBD1
CDR3nt: TGTGCCTGGAGCGAAAGGGACAGCACCGAGCAGTTCTTC
CDR3aa: CAWSERDSTEQFF

abundance: -
v_gene: TRBV7-2
j_gene: TRBJ2-3
d_gene: -
CDR3nt: TGTGCCAGCAGCTCCTACACAGATACGCAGTATTTT
CDR3aa: CASSSYTDTQYF

abundance: once
v_gene: TRBV29-1
j_gene: TRBJ2-3
d_gene: -
CDR3nt: TGCAGCACCTTACAGGCGCCTACTCTCACAGATACGCAGTATTTT
CDR3aa: CSTLQAPTLTDTQYF

abundance: -
v_gene: TRBV9
j_gene: TRBJ2-1
d_gene: -
CDR3nt: TGTGCCAGCAGCCAGTACAATGAGCAGTTCTTC
CDR3aa: CASSQYNEQFF

abundance: -
v_gene: TRBV5-8
j_gene: TRBJ2-7
d_gene: -
CDR3nt: TGTGCCAGCAGCTACGGACGGGACTACGAGCAGTACTTC
CDR3aa: CASSYGRDYEQYF

abundance: -
v_gene: TRBV30
j_gene: TRBJ1-3
d_gene: -
CDR3nt: TGTGCCTGGAGGGACAGCTACTCTGGAAACACCATATATTTT
CDR3aa: CAWRDSYSGNTIYF

abundance: few
v_gene: TRBV6-6
j_gene: TRBJ1-2
d_gene: -
CDR3nt: TGTGCCAGCAGTTACTCGGTGGCCCAGCCCGGGGGCTACACCTTC
CDR3aa: CASSYSVAQPGGYTF

abundance: -
v_gene: TRBV9
j_gene: TRBJ2-5
d_gene: -
CDR3nt: TGTGCCAGCAGTTCCGGGGAGACCCAGTACTTC
CDR3aa: CASSSGETQYF

abundance: -
v_gene: TRBV27
j_gene: TRBJ1-6
d_gene: -
CDR3nt: TGTGCCAGCAGTCGCCAGGGTGAGGTCGTCCCCCTCCACTTT
CDR3aa: CASSRQGEVVPLHF

abundance: -
v_gene: TRBV4-1
j_gene: TRBJ1-2
d_gene: TRBD1
CDR3nt: TGCGCCAGCAGCCAAGGAATTAACAGGGGCAACTATGGCTACACCTTC
CDR3aa: CASSQGINRGNYGYTF

abundance: -
v_gene: TRBV3-1/TRBV3-2
j_gene: TRBJ1-1
d_gene: TRBD1
CDR3nt: TGTGCCAGCAGCCAAGGGGGGGACAGGGTAGATCCAGCTTTCTTT
CDR3aa: CASSQGGDRVDPAFF

abundance: -
v_gene: TRBV6-1
j_gene: TRBJ1-2
d_gene: -
CDR3nt: TGTGCCAGCAGTGAAGTGGGGCGGAACTATGGCTACACCTTC
CDR3aa: CASSEVGRNYGYTF

abundance: few
v_gene: TRBV5-1
j_gene: TRBJ1-2
d_gene: -
CDR3nt: TGCGCCAGCAGCTTGGCCTTGAGTTCCTATGGCTACACCTTC
CDR3aa: CASSLALSSYGYTF

abundance: -
v_gene: TRBV10-3
j_gene: TRBJ2-2
d_gene: TRBD2
CDR3nt: TGTGCCATCAGTGAGTCGGGCCTAGCGGGGGTCGCCGGGGAGCTGTTTTTT
CDR3aa: CAISESGLAGVAGELFF

abundance: -
v_gene: TRBV18
j_gene: TRBJ1-2
d_gene: -
CDR3nt: TGTGCCAGCTCACCACAGGAACGGTCGGGACACCGCAACTATGGCTACACCTTC
CDR3aa: CASSPQERSGHRNYGYTF

abundance: few
v_gene: TRBV4-1
j_gene: TRBJ1-4
d_gene: TRBD1
CDR3nt: TGCGCCAGCAGCCAAGGACCCCGGACAGGGTACGAAAAACTGTTTTTT
CDR3aa: CASSQGPRTGYEKLFF

abundance: few
v_gene: TRBV21-1
j_gene: TRBJ1-1
d_gene: -
CDR3nt: TGTGCCAGCCGAGCCCTAGGGGTGGTGTACACTGAAGCTTTCTTT
CDR3aa: CASRALGVVYTEAFF

abundance: -
v_gene: TRBV13
j_gene: TRBJ1-1
d_gene: TRBD1
CDR3nt: TGTGCCAGCAGCAGGGGACAGGGGCCCACTGAAGCTTTCTTT
CDR3aa: CASSRGQGPTEAFF

abundance: -
v_gene: TRBV5-4
j_gene: TRBJ2-3
d_gene: -
CDR3nt: TGTGCCAGCAGCTTGTTCTTAGCCTTGGGGGCCGGATTTGCAGATACGCAGTATTTT
CDR3aa: CASSLFLALGAGFADTQYF

abundance: -
v_gene: TRBV5-6
j_gene: TRBJ1-1
d_gene: -
CDR3nt: TGTGCCAGCAGCTGGGAGGCGAACACTGAAGCTTTCTTT
CDR3aa: CASSWEANTEAFF

abundance: -
v_gene: TRBV30
j_gene: TRBJ1-5
d_gene: TRBD1
CDR3nt: TGTGCCTGGGAAAAGACAGGGGGCCCTCAGCATTTT
CDR3aa: CAWEKTGGPQHF

abundance: once
v_gene: TRBV5-1
j_gene: TRBJ1-1
d_gene: -
CDR3nt: TGCGCCAGCAGGCGCGCGGGGGTTGATGAAGCTTTCTTT
CDR3aa: CASRRAGVDEAFF

abundance: -
v_gene: TRBV7-2
j_gene: TRBJ2-7
d_gene: TRBD1
CDR3nt: TGTGCCAGCAGTTCCCGGACAGGGAACGAGCAGTACTTC
CDR3aa: CASSSRTGNEQYF

abundance: -
v_gene: TRBV2
j_gene: TRBJ2-3
d_gene: TRBD2
CDR3nt: TGTGCCAGCAGTCTAGCGGGGGGGCCGGCAGATACGCAGTATTTT
CDR3aa: CASSLAGGPADTQYF

abundance: -
v_gene: TRBV5-1
j_gene: TRBJ2-7
d_gene: -
CDR3nt: TGCGCCAGCAGCTTGGAGAGCTCCTACGAGCAGTACTTC
CDR3aa: CASSLESSYEQYF

abundance: -
v_gene: TRBV11-3
j_gene: TRBJ2-3
d_gene: TRBD2
CDR3nt: TGTGCCAGCTCCGGGACTAGGGGGGATACGCAGTATTTT
CDR3aa: CASSGTRGDTQYF

abundance: -
v_gene: TRBV9
j_gene: TRBJ2-2
d_gene: TRBD2
CDR3nt: TGTGCCAGCAGCGCCCAGACTAGCGGAGCTCCTAGAAGGGGCACCGGGGAGCTGTTTTTT
CDR3aa: CASSAQTSGAPRRGTGELFF